What follows describes a single TCR beta chain. The antigen is unknown. Between the trimmed V and J ends, which lost 0 bases and 1 base, there was a span of 10 bases. This CDR3 is built from 15 residues. Germline CDR1 and CDR2: SGHNT and YENEEA. The table came from immunoSEQ multiplex PCR; TCRdb's copy has only in-frame clones and leaves some out. This table has approximately 120,000 clones, approximately 90% appearing once. This entry is derived from a study of OX40 agonist ivuxolimab in advanced cancers. General study findings and limits: The mean number of expanded clones was higher in CD8+ T cells than in CD4+.

The J gene is TRBJ2-7, the V gene TRBV11-3, with D hard to call. This receptor was obtained from an adult with an advanced solid tumor such as melanoma, head and neck, liver or kidney cancer. The input for sequencing was CD4+ or CD8+ T cells sorted from blood, taken in a trial of the OX40 agonist ivuxolimab. CDR3 in DNA: TGTGCCAGCAGCTTAGATCATGGCAGTTCCTACGAGCAGTACTTC. Protein product: CASSLDHGSSYEQYF.